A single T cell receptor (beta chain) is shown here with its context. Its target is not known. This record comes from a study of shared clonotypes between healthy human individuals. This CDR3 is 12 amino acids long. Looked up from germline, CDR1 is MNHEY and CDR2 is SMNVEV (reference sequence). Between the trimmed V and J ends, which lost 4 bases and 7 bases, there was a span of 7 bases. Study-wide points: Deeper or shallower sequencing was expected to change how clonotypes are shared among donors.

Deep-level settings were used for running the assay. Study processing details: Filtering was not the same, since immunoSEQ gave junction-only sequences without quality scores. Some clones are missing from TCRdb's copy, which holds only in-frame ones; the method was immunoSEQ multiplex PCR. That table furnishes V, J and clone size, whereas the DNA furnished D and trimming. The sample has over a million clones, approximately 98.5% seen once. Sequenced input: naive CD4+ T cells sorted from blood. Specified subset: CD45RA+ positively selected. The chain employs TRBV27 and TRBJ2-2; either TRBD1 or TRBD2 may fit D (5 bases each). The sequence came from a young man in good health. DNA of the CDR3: TGTGCCAGCAGTTGGGGGAACGGGGAGCTGTTTTTT. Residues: CASSWGNGELFF.